This is a list of T cell receptor beta chains from one sample in a study of blood T cell repertoires in COVID-19. Measured with immunoSEQ multiplex PCR; TCRdb has only the in-frame clones, and not every one. The table has approximately 190,000 clones, about nine tenths seen once. Sequenced: peripheral blood. The receptors shown here come from an elderly man with acute or convalescent COVID-19. Both conserved end residues are part of each CDR3. The D gene is left open where the match is weak. Clone size is not always given. Where it is, it says once, few, many or a class for expanded clones.

j_gene	d_gene	abundance	v_gene	CDR3nt	CDR3aa
TRBJ2-1	TRBD1	.	TRBV29-1	TGCAGCGTCCCCAGGGGGTCCATATCCTACAATGAGCAGTTCTTC	CSVPRGSISYNEQFF
TRBJ2-1	.	.	TRBV6-5	TGTGCCAGCAGTTCTCAGGGGTGGAATGAGCAGTTCTTC	CASSSQGWNEQFF
TRBJ2-1	.	.	TRBV10-1	TGCGCCAGCAGTGCGGGTAATGAGCAGTTCTTC	CASSAGNEQFF
TRBJ2-5	.	.	TRBV5-1	TGCGCCAGCAGCATGGTTGGCGGGTCCCAAGAGACCCAGTACTTC	CASSMVGGSQETQYF
TRBJ2-3	.	.	TRBV19	TGTGCCAGTAGTCTAAGATCGTACAGGACTCTTCGCTGGGGGGTCGGTAACGATACGCAGTATTTT	CASSLRSYRTLRWGVGNDTQYF
TRBJ1-5	TRBD1	.	TRBV5-6	TGTGCCAGCAGCAGGGACAGAGGAGTCCCGCCCCAGCATTTT	CASSRDRGVPPQHF
TRBJ2-5	.	.	TRBV7-3	TGTGCCAGCAGCTCTTATAACTCGGAGACCCAGTACTTC	CASSSYNSETQYF
TRBJ2-2	TRBD1	.	TRBV19	TGTGCCAGTAGCCCAGGGACGGGACAGGACAACACCGGGGAGCTGTTTTTT	CASSPGTGQDNTGELFF
TRBJ2-1	TRBD1	.	TRBV28	TGTGCCAGCACCGCCCGGGACAGGGTCAGGAATGAGCAGTTCTTC	CASTARDRVRNEQFF
TRBJ1-5	TRBD1	.	TRBV5-1	TGCGCCAGCAGCATCGGGACAGACGTCAATCAGCCCCAGCATTTT	CASSIGTDVNQPQHF
TRBJ2-3	.	.	TRBV5-1	TGCGCCAGCAACAGGGAAAGCACAGATACGCAGTATTTT	CASNRESTDTQYF
TRBJ1-5	TRBD1	.	TRBV19	TGTGCCAGTAGAAAGGACAGGGGCGTAGGACAGCCCCAGCATTTT	CASRKDRGVGQPQHF
TRBJ2-3	.	once	TRBV5-8	TGTGCCAGCAGCTTGGCCTTCGGACTACTGAGCACAGATACGCAGTATTTT	CASSLAFGLLSTDTQYF
TRBJ1-2	.	.	TRBV6-5	TGTGCCAGCAGTTACGGGTCAGGGGAGGGCGGCTATGGCTACACCTTC	CASSYGSGEGGYGYTF
TRBJ2-2	.	few	TRBV5-1	TGCGCCAGCAGCTTGGATGTTCGGGCGAACACCGGGGAGCTGTTTTTT	CASSLDVRANTGELFF
TRBJ1-2	.	once	TRBV24-1	TGTGCCACCAGTGATTTCGACACTAACTATGGCTACACCTTC	CATSDFDTNYGYTF
TRBJ2-7	.	.	TRBV29-1	TGCAGCGTACAGGGAGGGGGTACCTACGAGCAGTACTTC	CSVQGGGTYEQYF
TRBJ1-5	.	.	TRBV5-8	TGTGCCAGCGATTACAGGGCTAATCAGCCCCAGCATTTT	CASDYRANQPQHF
TRBJ2-1	TRBD2	.	TRBV18	TGTGCCAGCTCCCCTCTCCCGGGATCCAGCGGGATCCAAAATGAGCAGTTCTTC	CASSPLPGSSGIQNEQFF
TRBJ2-3	TRBD2	.	TRBV7-9	TGTGCCAGCAGCTCCGGACTAGCGAACACAGATACGCAGTATTTT	CASSSGLANTDTQYF
TRBJ2-3	TRBD1	.	TRBV18	TGTGCCAGCTCATCTAGGACAGGGGGAAGCACAGATACGCAGTATTTT	CASSSRTGGSTDTQYF
TRBJ1-2	.	.	TRBV28	TGTGCCAGCAGTACAGCGGCGTCGGTCTACACCTTC	CASSTAASVYTF
TRBJ2-1	.	.	TRBV29-1	TGCAGCGGGAGGGGCGGTTACAATGAGCAGTTCTTC	CSGRGGYNEQFF
TRBJ2-5	TRBD1	.	TRBV18	TGTGCCAGCTCGCCGATGGGACAGGGCAAGACCCAGTACTTC	CASSPMGQGKTQYF
TRBJ1-1	.	.	TRBV12-5	TGTGCTAGTGCAGGGATGATTACTGAAGCTTTCTTT	CASAGMITEAFF
TRBJ2-2	.	.	TRBV7-2	TGTGCCAGCAGCTTAGGGGGCGTCGGGACCGGGGAGCTGTTTTTT	CASSLGGVGTGELFF
TRBJ2-5	.	.	TRBV5-8	TGTGCCAGCAGCCCGGACTGGAGGGAGACCCAGTACTTC	CASSPDWRETQYF
TRBJ2-1	TRBD2	.	TRBV29-1	TGCAGCGTTGTACCGGGGCTAGCGGGAGTGTTCTACAATGAGCAGTTCTTC	CSVVPGLAGVFYNEQFF
TRBJ1-2	.	.	TRBV10-3	TGTGCCATCAGTGAGTCGGTGCTAAGAGACTATGGCTACACCTTC	CAISESVLRDYGYTF
TRBJ2-1	TRBD2	.	TRBV27	TGTGCCAGCAGTCTTGGCGCGGGAGGGCCCAATGAGCAGTTCTTC	CASSLGAGGPNEQFF
TRBJ1-1	.	.	TRBV5-1	TGCGCCAGCAGCCTCCGAGGACAGAGCAACACTGAAGCTTTCTTT	CASSLRGQSNTEAFF
TRBJ2-1	TRBD2	once	TRBV6-5	TGTGCCAGCAGTCCAGGGACTAGCAGCAATGAGCAGTTCTTC	CASSPGTSSNEQFF
TRBJ1-2	TRBD1	.	TRBV19	TGTGCCAGTAGTATAAAGGGGGACAGGGGGCAAGCTGGCTACACCTTC	CASSIKGDRGQAGYTF
TRBJ2-1	.	.	TRBV9	TGTGCCAGCAGCTCACCACTAAAAGCCTACAATGAGCAGTTCTTC	CASSSPLKAYNEQFF
TRBJ2-5	.	.	TRBV9	TGTGCCAGCAGCGTAGACTCCAACTGGGAGACCCAGTACTTC	CASSVDSNWETQYF
TRBJ2-3	TRBD1	.	TRBV29-1	TGCAGCGCCAAAGATGGGACAGGGGCAGATACGCAGTATTTT	CSAKDGTGADTQYF
TRBJ1-4	.	.	TRBV5-1	TGCGCCAGCAGCTTAGGGTCGGGGTACGGGAAACTGTTTTTT	CASSLGSGYGKLFF
TRBJ1-1	.	.	TRBV30	TGTGCCTGGAGTGTAGGGAGGGGCAGGGGGAACACTGAAGCTTTCTTT	CAWSVGRGRGNTEAFF
TRBJ2-5	.	.	TRBV14	TGTGCCAGCAGCCCGACTAGTGGGAGAGGGGAGACCCAGTACTTC	CASSPTSGRGETQYF
TRBJ2-5	.	.	TRBV5-1	TGCGCCAGCAGCTTCTCTAGCGCCTTCGAGACCCAGTACTTC	CASSFSSAFETQYF
TRBJ1-2	.	.	TRBV6-2/TRBV6-3	TGTGCCAGCAGTTACCCGGAGTATGGCTACACCTTC	CASSYPEYGYTF
TRBJ2-3	.	.	TRBV5-6	TGTGCCAGCAGCTTGAATGGACTAACAAGAGATACGCAGTATTTT	CASSLNGLTRDTQYF
TRBJ1-3	TRBD1	.	TRBV3-1/TRBV3-2	TGTGCCAGCAGCCATTGGGACAGGGACACCATATATTTT	CASSHWDRDTIYF
TRBJ2-1	TRBD1	.	TRBV30	TGTGCCTGGATAGGGACAGGGCTAGGTGAGCAGTTCTTC	CAWIGTGLGEQFF
TRBJ2-5	TRBD2	.	TRBV14	TGTGCCAGCAGCCAAGAGATGGGGACTAGCGGGAGTGTGGAGACCCAGTACTTC	CASSQEMGTSGSVETQYF
TRBJ2-1	TRBD1	.	TRBV3-1/TRBV3-2	TGTGCCAGCAGCGAGACAGGGTTTGGGTCCTACAATGAGCAGTTCTTC	CASSETGFGSYNEQFF
TRBJ2-3	.	.	TRBV7-8	TGTGCCAGCAGGGGGGGGCGGGAAAAAATGGATACGCAGTATTTT	CASRGGREKMDTQYF
TRBJ2-7	TRBD1	few	TRBV7-2	TGTGCCAGCAGCCCCACCGCGGGACAGGGTTACGAGCAGTACTTC	CASSPTAGQGYEQYF
TRBJ1-4	TRBD1	.	TRBV18	TGTGCCAGCTCACCCCCACAGGGGGGACTCAATGAAAAACTGTTTTTT	CASSPPQGGLNEKLFF
TRBJ2-5	TRBD1	.	TRBV7-2	TGTGCCAGCAGCTTAATAGGGACAGGGGTTACGGAGACCCAGTACTTC	CASSLIGTGVTETQYF
TRBJ2-7	TRBD2	.	TRBV7-9	TGTGCCAGCAGCCCCCGCGGGGGAGGCTACGAGCAGTACTTC	CASSPRGGGYEQYF
TRBJ1-6	TRBD1	once	TRBV19	TGTGCCAGTAGTGCCAGGACAGGGGGCTCAACCTCCTATAATTCACCCCTCCACTTT	CASSARTGGSTSYNSPLHF
TRBJ2-4	.	.	TRBV5-1	TGCGCCAGCAGCCCCGGACAGATAGCCAAAAACATTCAGTACTTC	CASSPGQIAKNIQYF
TRBJ2-2	.	.	TRBV2	TGTGCCAGCAGTGGGACAGTGAACACCGGGGAGCTGTTTTTT	CASSGTVNTGELFF
TRBJ1-2	.	.	TRBV11-2	TGTGCCAGCAGGGAGTTGGGACTCCCGGTTGGCTACACCTTC	CASRELGLPVGYTF
TRBJ2-3	TRBD2	.	TRBV6-2/TRBV6-3	TGTGCCAGCAGTTATAAGAGCGGGAATACAGATACGCAGTATTTT	CASSYKSGNTDTQYF
TRBJ2-2	.	.	TRBV7-2	TGTGCCAGCAGCAGACAGGTGAACACCGGGGAGCTGTTTTTT	CASSRQVNTGELFF
TRBJ1-4	.	.	TRBV2	TGTGCCACACATCGGGTTGTGCCTAATGAAAAACTGTTTTTT	CATHRVVPNEKLFF
TRBJ1-1	.	.	TRBV11-2	TGTGCCAGCAGCTTAGCCAATACAGCGAACACTGAAGCTTTCTTT	CASSLANTANTEAFF
TRBJ2-7	.	few	TRBV12-3/TRBV12-4	TGTGCCAGCAGTCAAAACTACGAGCAGTACTTC	CASSQNYEQYF